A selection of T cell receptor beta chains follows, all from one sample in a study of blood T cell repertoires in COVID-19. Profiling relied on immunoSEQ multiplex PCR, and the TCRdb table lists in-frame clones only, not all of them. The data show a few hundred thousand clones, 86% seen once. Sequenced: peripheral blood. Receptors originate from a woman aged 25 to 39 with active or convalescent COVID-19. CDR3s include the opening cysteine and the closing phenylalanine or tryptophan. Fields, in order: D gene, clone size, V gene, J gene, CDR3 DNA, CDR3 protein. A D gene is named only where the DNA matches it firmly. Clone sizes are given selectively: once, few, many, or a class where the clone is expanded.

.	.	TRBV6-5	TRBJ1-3	TGTGCCAGCAGTTACTATACAGGAACGTCTGGAAACACCATATATTTT	CASSYYTGTSGNTIYF
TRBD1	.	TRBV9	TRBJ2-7	TGTGCCAGCAGCGCGACCGCAGGGGGTCCCCCCTACGAGCAGTACTTC	CASSATAGGPPYEQYF
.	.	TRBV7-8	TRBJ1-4	TGTGCCAGCAGCCTGACGCGGATGAATGAAAAACTGTTTTTT	CASSLTRMNEKLFF
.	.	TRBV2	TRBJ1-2	TGTGCCAGCAGTCCAGGTGAGGTGGGGCACCGCTATGGCTACACCTTC	CASSPGEVGHRYGYTF
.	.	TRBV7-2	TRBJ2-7	TGTGCCAGCAGCTTAAGGGGGTCGGACGAGCAGTACTTC	CASSLRGSDEQYF
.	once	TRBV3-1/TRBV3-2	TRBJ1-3	TGTGCCAGCAGCCAGGGGCCTGGCTCTGGAAACACCATATATTTT	CASSQGPGSGNTIYF
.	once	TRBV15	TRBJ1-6	TGTGCCACCAGCAGAGTGGGGGGGAATTCACCCCTCCACTTT	CATSRVGGNSPLHF
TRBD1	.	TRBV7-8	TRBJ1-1	TGTGCCAGCAGACGACAGGGGGAGAACACTGAAGCTTTCTTT	CASRRQGENTEAFF
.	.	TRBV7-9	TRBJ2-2	TGTGCCAGCAGCTCCCCACCTCGATTTGGAGGGGAGACCGGGGAGCTGTTTTTT	CASSSPPRFGGETGELFF
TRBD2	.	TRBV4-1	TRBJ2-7	TGCGCCAGCAGCCAAGGAGCCAACAGGCGGGGGATCAGGTACGAGCAGTACTTC	CASSQGANRRGIRYEQYF
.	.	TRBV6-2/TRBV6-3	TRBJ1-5	TGTGCCAGCAGTTCCGTACGTGGAGGGTACAATCAGCCCCAGCATTTT	CASSSVRGGYNQPQHF
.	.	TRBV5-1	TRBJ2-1	TGCGCCAGCAGCGGGAGCTCCTACAATGAGCAGTTCTTC	CASSGSSYNEQFF
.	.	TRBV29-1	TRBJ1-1	TGCAGCGTTTACAGGCTTAACACTGAAGCTTTCTTT	CSVYRLNTEAFF
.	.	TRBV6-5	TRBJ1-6	TGTGCCAGCAGCGCAGGGGTAGGTTCACCCCTCCACTTT	CASSAGVGSPLHF
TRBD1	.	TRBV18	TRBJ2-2	TGTGCCAGCTCCCGGGGATCGGGGACAGGCACCGGGGAGCTGTTTTTT	CASSRGSGTGTGELFF
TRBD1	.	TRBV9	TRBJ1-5	TGTGCCAGCAGCCCCGACAGGGGCGATCAGCCCCAGCATTTT	CASSPDRGDQPQHF
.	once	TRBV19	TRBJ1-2	TGTGCCAGTAGTGCCACGACAGGCGACTCCTATGGCTACACCTTC	CASSATTGDSYGYTF
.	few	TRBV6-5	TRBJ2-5	TGTGCCAGTACAAGGGGGGAGACCCAGTACTTC	CASTRGETQYF
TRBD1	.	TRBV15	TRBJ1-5	TGTGCCACCAGCAGAGTTTGGGAGACAGGGCAGCCCCAGCATTTT	CATSRVWETGQPQHF
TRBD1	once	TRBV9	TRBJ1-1	TGTGCCAGCGCCTTAGGGGACAGAGAAACTAACACTGAAGCTTTCTTT	CASALGDRETNTEAFF
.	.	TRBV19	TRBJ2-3	TGTGCCAGTAGCCCTAGCGGCACAGATACGCAGTATTTT	CASSPSGTDTQYF
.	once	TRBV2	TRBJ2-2	TGTGCCAGCAGTGACCCCCTCGGGGTCGTGGTCACCGGGGAGCTGTTTTTT	CASSDPLGVVVTGELFF
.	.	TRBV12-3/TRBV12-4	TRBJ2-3	TGTGCCAGCAGTTCGTCTAGCAATACGCAGTATTTT	CASSSSSNTQYF
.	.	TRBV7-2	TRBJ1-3	TGTGCCAGCAGCTTCGACAGTGGAGGAAACACCATATATTTT	CASSFDSGGNTIYF
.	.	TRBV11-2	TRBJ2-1	TGTGCCAGCAGCTTAGACTTGAGCTCCTACAATGAGCAGTTCTTC	CASSLDLSSYNEQFF
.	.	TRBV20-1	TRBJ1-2	TGCAGTGCTAGTATCCCAGGGGCGGTTAACTATGGCTACACCTTC	CSASIPGAVNYGYTF
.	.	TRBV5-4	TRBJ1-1	TGTGCCAGCAGCTTGGTAATCCACGGAGGGACTGAAGCTTTCTTT	CASSLVIHGGTEAFF